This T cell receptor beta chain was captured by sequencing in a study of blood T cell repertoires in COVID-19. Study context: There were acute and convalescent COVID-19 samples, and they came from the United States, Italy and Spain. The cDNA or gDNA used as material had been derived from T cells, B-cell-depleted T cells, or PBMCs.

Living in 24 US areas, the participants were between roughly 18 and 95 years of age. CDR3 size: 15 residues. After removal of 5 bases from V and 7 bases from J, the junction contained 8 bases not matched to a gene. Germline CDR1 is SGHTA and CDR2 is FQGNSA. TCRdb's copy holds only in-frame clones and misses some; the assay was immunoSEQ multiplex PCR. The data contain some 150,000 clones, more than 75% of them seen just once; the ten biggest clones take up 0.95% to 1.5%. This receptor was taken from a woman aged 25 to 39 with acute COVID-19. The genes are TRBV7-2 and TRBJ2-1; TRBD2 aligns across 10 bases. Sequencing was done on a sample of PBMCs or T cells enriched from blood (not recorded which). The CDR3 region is CASSTGLAAFNEQFF. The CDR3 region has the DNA TGTGCCAGCAGCACCGGACTAGCGGCGTTTAATGAGCAGTTCTTC.